This T cell receptor beta chain was found in a study of cytomegalovirus exposure and HLA in healthy donors. Study-wide points: Sequencing depth across donors, presence/absence analyses assumed, was roughly uniform. In a later analysis, most CMV-associated TCR beta chains appeared HLA-restricted. Exclusion applied to some V segments, including TRBV6-2 and TRBV6-3, as they were indistinguishable.

A note on this clone: Its cognate antigen is unknown.

Participants comprised healthy donors of bone marrow. Germline CDR1 MNHEY, CDR2 SVGAGI. V dropped 4 bases and J dropped 4 bases, with 11 bases sitting between them. The CDR3 is 14 amino acids. With 60 Vbeta and 13 Jbeta primers, the PCR was carried out. Profiling relied on immunoSEQ multiplex PCR, and the TCRdb table lists in-frame clones only, not all of them. There are about 200,000 clones in the sample; almost 80% occur only once, and roughly 2% lies in the top ten. The specimen sequenced was PBMCs. The TCR sequence derives from a man aged 18 to 29 in good health and CMV-seronegative. The chain employs TRBV6-5 and TRBJ1-3; D not resolved. The CDR3 region has the DNA TGTGCCAGCAGTTCCTTTACCCAGGGAAACACCATATATTTT. Protein product: CASSSFTQGNTIYF.